These 30 T cell receptor beta chains were all obtained from the same sample, sequenced in a study of cytomegalovirus exposure and HLA in healthy donors. Researchers ran the PCR with 60 Vbeta and 13 Jbeta primers. Method: immunoSEQ multiplex PCR; TCRdb's copy keeps in-frame clones and lacks some. In the table there are some 150,000 clones, over 75% of which are singletons. Specimen: PBMCs. The receptors shown here come from a man aged 50 or older in good health and CMV-seronegative.

V and J are TRBV5-1 and TRBJ2-1; 12 nucleotides align to TRBD2. V shed 4 bases, J shed 4 bases, and the junction held 3 bases outside the gene matches. CDR1 is SGHRS, CDR2 YFSETQ, per germline. This CDR3 comprises 15 residues. CDR3 amino acids: CASSEGLAGYNEQFF. CDR3 DNA: TGCGCCAGCAGCGAGGGACTAGCGGGTTACAATGAGCAGTTCTTC. Filled out from reference TRBV5-1 and TRBJ2-1, the complete variable domain reads KAGVTQTPRYLIKTRGQQVTLSCSPISGHRSVSWYQQTPGQGLQFLFEYFSETQRNKGNFPGRFSGRQFSNSRSEMNVSTLELGDSALYLCASSEGLAGYNEQFFGPGTRLTVL.

V usage is TRBV12-5 and J usage is TRBJ1-4; no clear D gene. The CDR3 loop spans 14 amino acids. Germline CDR1 is LGHNT and CDR2 is FRNRAP. Trimming cost V 5 bases and J 7 bases, with 14 bases left between them. CDR3 DNA: TGTGCTAGTGGTGAGACGAGGGTCGGTGAAAAACTGTTTTTT. The encoded protein is CASGETRVGEKLFF.

This chain links TRBV5-4 with TRBJ2-2; the match to TRBD2 covers 9 bases. This CDR3 has 17 amino acids. Germline CDR1 and CDR2: SGHNT and YYREEE (reference sequence). V was clipped by 2 bases and J by 2 bases; unmatched bases: 7. The CDR3 nucleotides read TGTGCCAGCAGCTTTAGGGTAGCGGGGGCCAACACCGGGGAGCTGTTTTTT. It is translated as CASSFRVAGANTGELFF. The whole variable domain, filled in from reference TRBV5-4 and TRBJ2-2, reads ETGVTQSPTHLIKTRGQQVTLRCSSQSGHNTVSWYQQALGQGPQFIFQYYREEENGRGNFPPRFSGLQFPNYSSELNVNALELDDSALYLCASSFRVAGANTGELFFGEGSRLTVL.

This chain joins TRBV30 and TRBJ2-3; 11 positions agree with TRBD1. With V trimmed by 2 bases and J by 7 bases, 5 bases remained unmatched. The length of the CDR3 is 14 residues. Germline V gene sequence: CDR1 GTSNPN, CDR2 SVGIG (reference sequence). CDR3 sequence (DNA): TGTGCCTGGAGTTCCGGGACAGGGGGGAATACGCAGTATTTT. Translating gives CAWSSGTGGNTQYF.

The chain combines TRBV5-1 with TRBJ2-7; 7 nucleotides match TRBD1. V was pared by 3 bases and J by 7 bases, with 7 bases of the junction left unmatched. The CDR3 contains 13 residues. Germline values: CDR1 SGHRS, CDR2 YFSETQ. DNA of the CDR3: TGCGCCAGCAGCTACGACAGGGCGAGGGAGCAGTACTTC. Its translation is CASSYDRAREQYF.

This chain uses TRBV7-3 with TRBJ1-4; 9 positions match TRBD1. The CDR3 length is 15 residues. CDR1 is SGHTA, CDR2 FQGTGA, per germline. Trimming took 3 bases from V and 2 from J; bases not matched to a gene: 1. Written as DNA, the CDR3 is TGTGCCAGCAGCTTGGGGACAGGGACTAATGAAAAACTGTTTTTT. Encoded protein: CASSLGTGTNEKLFF.

This chain joins TRBV5-6 and TRBJ1-3, with 7 nucleotides matching TRBD1. The CDR3 is 16 amino acids. CDR1 and CDR2 (germline): SGHDT, YYEEEE. Trimming removed 0 bases from V and 4 bases from J; junction bases left unmatched: 7. CDR3 protein: CASSLGQGSWGNTIYF. CDR3 nucleotide sequence: TGTGCCAGCAGCTTGGGACAGGGATCCTGGGGAAACACCATATATTTT.

In its sample, this clone was seen a few times. The chain has TRBV7-3 and TRBJ2-1; 7 bases line up with TRBD2. Germline assignment: CDR1 SGHTA and CDR2 FQGTGA. The CDR3 contains 13 residues. J gave up 9 bases and V 5 bases, and 7 bases lay outside the gene matches. The CDR3 is CASSPTSIGEQFF. DNA for the CDR3: TGTGCCAGCAGCCCGACTAGCATAGGTGAGCAGTTCTTC.

This clone was recorded only once. V and J are TRBV5-4 and TRBJ2-7; 7 bases fit TRBD1. From germline, CDR1 is SGHNT and CDR2 YYREEE (reference sequence). Trimming cost V 6 bases and J 7 bases; bases outside gene matches: 16. The CDR3 covers 15 residues. This chain's CDR3 is CASKDTGASLEEQYF. In nucleotides, the CDR3 is TGTGCCAGCAAAGACACAGGGGCCTCGCTGGAGGAGCAGTACTTC.

The chain joins TRBV11-2 to TRBJ2-1; D perhaps matches TRBD1 (5 bases). The CDR3 has 15 amino acids. V lost 5 bases and J 0 bases, leaving 11 bases between the germline ends. Germline CDR1 is SGHAT and CDR2 is FQNNGV. The CDR3 coding sequence is TGTGCCAGCAGCGCGCCAGGGATCTCCTACAATGAGCAGTTCTTC. Its translation: CASSAPGISYNEQFF.

The rearrangement links TRBV5-1 to TRBJ2-1; maybe TRBD1 (7 bases). The V end was cut by 3 bases, the J end by 5 bases, with 15 bases between. Germline CDR1 is SGHRS and CDR2 is YFSETQ. The CDR3 consists of 15 residues. For the CDR3, the DNA is TGCGCCAGCAGCTCGGGACAGACTAGGGACAATGAGCAGTTCTTC. Translation gives CASSSGQTRDNEQFF.

This rearrangement joins TRBV5-4 to TRBJ2-7, with 7 bases matching TRBD1. J lost 6 bases, V lost 2 bases, and 5 bases had no gene match. Germline loops: CDR1 SGHNT, CDR2 YYREEE (reference sequence). There are 13 residues in the CDR3. CDR3 sequence reads: CASSFDRVLEQYF. The DNA for the CDR3 is TGTGCCAGCAGCTTCGACAGGGTCCTCGAGCAGTACTTC.

The chain has TRBV7-9 and TRBJ2-1; TRBD2 agrees at 7 bases. The germline CDR1 and CDR2 sequences are SEHNR and FQNEAQ (reference sequence). The CDR3 consists of 14 residues. J gave up 6 bases and V 4 bases, and 6 bases lay outside the gene matches. CDR3 coding DNA: TGTGCCAGCAGCTCTGGGAGGGCCAGCAATGAGCAGTTCTTC. Encoded protein: CASSSGRASNEQFF.

The chain combines TRBV19 with TRBJ2-7, with 10 bases that match TRBD1. Germline CDR1 and CDR2: LNHDA and SQIVND (reference sequence). The CDR3 runs 14 residues. The J segment lost 5 bases and the V segment lost 10 bases, leaving 11 bases of the junction unmatched. Written as DNA, the CDR3 is TGTGCCACGAGTAGGGGGACAGGGGCCAACGAGCAGTACTTC. Protein product: CATSRGTGANEQYF.

The chain recombines TRBV9 with TRBJ1-4; no clear D. The CDR3 is made up of 16 amino acids. Trimming pared 0 bases from V and 5 bases from J, leaving 14 bases between. CDR1 is SGDLS and CDR2 is YYNGEE in the germline V gene. The CDR3 sequence: CASSVGVSPENEKLFF. The CDR3 nucleotides read TGTGCCAGCAGCGTAGGCGTGTCGCCGGAGAATGAAAAACTGTTTTTT.

J is TRBJ2-2 and V is TRBV15, with TRBD2 identical over 10 bases. This CDR3 has 16 amino acids. V lost 0 bases and J lost 7; bases outside the gene matches: 5. The V gene's germline CDR1 is LNHNV and CDR2 YYDKDF (reference sequence). The CDR3 DNA is TGTGCCACCAGCAGAGATCCGGGACTAGCGAGCGGGGAGCTGTTTTTT. Translated: CATSRDPGLASGELFF.

The rearrangement uses TRBV6-1 and TRBJ2-1, with 9 positions matching TRBD1. The CDR3 runs to 16 residues. Germline loops: CDR1 MNHNS, CDR2 SASEGT. V gave up 4 bases and J gave up 8 bases; unmatched junction bases: 12. The CDR3 DNA is TGTGCCAGCAGTGTCCCGGGACAGGGCGGGTACTATGAGCAGTTCTTC. This gives the protein CASSVPGQGGYYEQFF.

The rearrangement links TRBV5-1 to TRBJ2-1; 10 nucleotides line up with TRBD2. Germline V gene data show CDR1 as SGHRS and CDR2 as YFSETQ. The V and J ends lost 4 bases and 4 bases, in that order; junction bases with no gene match: 14. The CDR3 is 18 residues long. CDR3 sequence (DNA): TGCGCCAGCAGCCAAAATCTACTAGCGGGGAGGAGATACAATGAGCAGTTCTTC. Translating it yields CASSQNLLAGRRYNEQFF. Combining the CDR3 with reference TRBV5-1 and TRBJ2-1 gives the whole variable domain KAGVTQTPRYLIKTRGQQVTLSCSPISGHRSVSWYQQTPGQGLQFLFEYFSETQRNKGNFPGRFSGRQFSNSRSEMNVSTLELGDSALYLCASSQNLLAGRRYNEQFFGPGTRLTVL.

This clone was recorded a few times. CDR3 sequence: CASSETEGVYGYTF. The CDR3 DNA reads TGTGCCAGCAGCGAGACAGAGGGGGTTTATGGCTACACCTTC. The chain is built from TRBV27 and TRBJ1-2; TRBD1 might be the D (6 bases). The CDR3 has 14 residues. V was cut by 6 bases and J by 5 bases, with 16 bases left in between. CDR1 is MNHEY and CDR2 is SMNVEV in the germline V gene (reference sequence).

This chain joins TRBV6-5 and TRBJ2-7; D is unclear. The CDR3 contains 13 residues. V shed 2 bases and J shed 3 bases, with 8 bases lying between them. Germline V gene sequence: CDR1 MNHEY, CDR2 SVGAGI. Here the CDR3 reads CASSYVAGYEQYF. The DNA for the CDR3 is TGTGCCAGCAGTTACGTGGCAGGCTACGAGCAGTACTTC.

The genes are TRBV5-6 and TRBJ1-2; D is uncertain. Germline V CDR1 and CDR2: SGHDT, YYEEEE. The CDR3 contains 15 residues. Trimming left V 2 bases short and J 6 bases short, with 17 bases between. This chain's CDR3 is CASSFPGGIENGYTF. As DNA, the CDR3 is TGTGCCAGCAGCTTCCCCGGAGGGATTGAGAATGGCTACACCTTC.

This clone was seen once. This chain links TRBV18 with TRBJ1-5; 7 positions agree with TRBD1. The V segment lost 4 bases and the J segment 5 bases; nucleotides outside the gene matches: 8. CDR3 size: 15 residues. Germline assignment: CDR1 KGHSH and CDR2 LQKENI. The CDR3 bases are TGTGCCAGCTCACAAACAGGGGATCCCGATCAGCCCCAGCATTTT. Its translation: CASSQTGDPDQPQHF.

The table lists this clone with a few counts. This chain links TRBV6-5 with TRBJ2-7; possible D gene TRBD2, 5 bases. This CDR3 has 11 amino acids. Germline V gene data show CDR1 as MNHEY and CDR2 as SVGAGI. The germline V and J ends were trimmed by 5 bases and 3 bases, with 5 bases remaining between them. Here the CDR3 DNA reads TGTGCCAGCAGTCGGGACTACGAGCAGTACTTC. Its translation: CASSRDYEQYF.

This clone was observed once. This chain links TRBV5-1 with TRBJ2-4, with 10 bases identical to TRBD2. Germline CDR1 is SGHRS and CDR2 is YFSETQ. This CDR3 comprises 14 residues. Losses at the gene ends were 0 bases for V and 8 bases for J; bases not matched to a gene: 2. The CDR3 sequence is CASSLATSGDIQYF. CDR3 nucleotides: TGCGCCAGCAGCTTGGCCACTAGCGGGGACATTCAGTACTTC. The full variable domain, rest sourced from reference TRBV5-1 and TRBJ2-4, is KAGVTQTPRYLIKTRGQQVTLSCSPISGHRSVSWYQQTPGQGLQFLFEYFSETQRNKGNFPGRFSGRQFSNSRSEMNVSTLELGDSALYLCASSLATSGDIQYFGAGTRLSVL.

This clone has only one observation. The V gene is TRBV28, the J gene TRBJ1-1, with 8 bases aligning to TRBD1. CDR3 length: 17 residues. Germline CDR1 and CDR2: MDHEN and SYDVKM. Trimming took 2 bases from V and 0 from J; bases not matched to a gene: 8. CDR3 sequence reads: CASSLVLTGVMNTEAFF. CDR3 sequence (DNA): TGTGCCAGCAGTTTAGTATTGACAGGGGTCATGAACACTGAAGCTTTCTTT. The full variable domain, its missing parts supplied by reference TRBV28 and TRBJ1-1, is DVKVTQSSRYLVKRTGEKVFLECVQDMDHENMFWYRQDPGLGLRLIYFSYDVKMKEKGDIPEGYSVSREKKERFSLILESASTNQTSMYLCASSLVLTGVMNTEAFFGQGTRLTVV.

This chain links TRBV28 with TRBJ1-1; 10 nucleotides align to TRBD1. The CDR3 has 14 amino acids. V was clipped by 6 bases and J by 5 bases; unmatched bases: 6. CDR1 is MDHEN, CDR2 SYDVKM, per germline. The CDR3 region is CASRSGQGSTEAFF. The CDR3 DNA sequence: TGTGCCAGCAGGTCGGGACAGGGGTCAACTGAAGCTTTCTTT.

A single count supports this clone. The chain has TRBV9 and TRBJ2-6; the D gene is possibly TRBD1 (5 bases). This CDR3 region has 18 residues. The V gene's germline CDR1 is SGDLS and CDR2 YYNGEE. Trimming left V 2 bases short and J 0 bases short, with 15 bases between. As DNA, the CDR3 is TGTGCCAGCAGCGTTTCGGCAGGGATAAGCTCTGGGGCCAACGTCCTGACTTTC. This codes for CASSVSAGISSGANVLTF.

The J gene is TRBJ1-1, the V gene TRBV7-3; D is uncertain. This CDR3 region has 13 residues. Germline values: CDR1 SGHTA, CDR2 FQGTGA. The ends were cut back, 5 bases at V and 1 base at J, with 8 bases in the middle. The CDR3 sequence is CASSEQQNTEAFF. For the CDR3, the DNA is TGTGCCAGCAGCGAACAGCAGAACACTGAAGCTTTCTTT.

The V call is TRBV5-1, the J call TRBJ2-7; 8 bases line up with TRBD2. Trimming cost V 4 bases and J 2 bases; bases outside gene matches: 2. The CDR3 totals 13 residues. Germline V gene lookup returns CDR1 SGHRS and CDR2 YFSETQ. CDR3 sequence reads: CASSELAAYEQYF. In DNA form, the CDR3 reads TGCGCCAGCAGCGAACTAGCGGCCTACGAGCAGTACTTC.

As concerns this clone: This same CDR3 is encoded by further DNA sequences in the sample. J is TRBJ2-7 and V is TRBV6-1; 8 bases agree with TRBD1. V lost 6 bases and J lost 1; bases outside the gene matches: 2. This CDR3 is built from 13 residues. Germline loops: CDR1 MNHNS, CDR2 SASEGT. The CDR3 bases are TGTGCCAGCAGGACAGGGGTGTCCTACGAGCAGTACTTC. Its protein is CASRTGVSYEQYF.